These 30 T cell receptor beta chains originate from one sample sequenced in a study of blood T cells in healthy people across ages. Primed by a sample-barcoded 5' primer and a J-beta primer mix, a second PCR proceeded for 7 to 11 cycles. Each CDR3 protein is one row after TCRdb ran MiXCR on the 5' RACE reads. Of approximately 730,000 distinct CDR3 sequences in the sample, approximately 55% are singletons; the top ten hold roughly two fifths. The sample comprised blood. The origin of the receptors is a man at least 80 years old in good health.

V gene TRBV21-1 combines with J gene TRBJ2-5; TRBD1, the table's D call, lacks a check against the DNA. TRBV21-1 is termed a pseudogene. The CDR3 consists of 14 residues. The CDR3 DNA is TGTGCCAGCGGACAGGGTCGGAGGCAAGAGACCCAGTACTTC. Translating gives CASGQGRRQETQYF.

This clonotype was detected a few times. DNA of the CDR3: TGTGCCAGCAGTCCACAAACGCCGGGACTAGCGGGTAATACGCAGTATTTT. Its translation: CASSPQTPGLAGNTQYF. The chain uses TRBV7-6 and TRBJ2-3; TRBD2 matches 12 bases. The CDR3 consists of 17 residues. J lost 7 bases, V lost 6 bases, and 14 bases had no gene match. Germline V CDR1 and CDR2: SGHVS, FNYEAQ.

There are a few counts of this clonotype. The chain carries TRBV6-2 or TRBV6-3 and TRBJ2-1; 7 bases are a match to TRBD2. This CDR3 has 16 amino acids. V was clipped by 6 bases and J by 2 bases; unmatched bases: 10. Germline CDR1 reads MNHEY; CDR2 reads SVGEGT. CDR3 loop: CASRTSLAETYNEQFF. In DNA, the CDR3 is TGTGCCAGCAGGACCTCTCTAGCGGAGACCTACAATGAGCAGTTCTTC.

This clonotype was seen once. This chain uses TRBV18 with TRBJ1-2, with D possibly TRBD1 on 5 matching bases. This CDR3 region has 15 residues. Germline V lookup: CDR1 KGHSH, CDR2 LQKENI. Deletions cut 0 bases from V and 4 bases from J, with 12 bases between. The DNA for the CDR3 is TGTGCCAGCTCACCACCGTCACCAGGGCGCTATGGCTACACCTTC. Translating it yields CASSPPSPGRYGYTF.

This clonotype was observed once. V usage is TRBV12-3 or TRBV12-4 and J usage is TRBJ2-3, with no clear D. The CDR3 consists of 12 residues. Trimming took 4 bases from V and 5 from J, leaving 7 bases between them. CDR3 DNA: TGTGCCAGCAGTTCTCTAAAAGATACGCAGTATTTT. Translated: CASSSLKDTQYF.

This clonotype was seen more than once but under ten times. The gene calls are TRBV27 and TRBJ2-7; D may be TRBD1 (5 bases). The CDR3 runs to 14 residues. CDR1 is MNHEY, CDR2 SMNVEV, per germline (reference sequence). The V gene lost 3 bases and the J gene lost 7 bases, with 16 bases spanning the gap. CDR3 loop: CASSFRQTHGEQYF. The CDR3 DNA follows: TGTGCCAGCAGTTTCCGACAGACCCACGGGGAGCAGTACTTC.

The chain joins TRBV12-3 or TRBV12-4 to TRBJ2-7, with TRBD2 matching 7 bases. The CDR3 covers 16 residues. Trimming took 1 base from V and 2 from J; bases not matched to a gene: 8. CDR3 residues: CASSLGPSGITYEQYF. CDR3 DNA sequence: TGTGCCAGCAGTTTAGGTCCTAGCGGCATAACCTACGAGCAGTACTTC.

This clonotype was seen only a few times. The chain combines TRBV27 with TRBJ2-1; D uncertain. The CDR3 consists of 11 residues. The V end lost 7 bases, the J end lost 2 bases, and 3 bases lay between the germline ends. Germline CDR1 and CDR2: MNHEY and SMNVEV (reference sequence). CDR3 coding DNA: TGTGCCAGCAAGGCCTACAATGAGCAGTTCTTC. Encoded protein: CASKAYNEQFF.

This chain links TRBV6-6 with TRBJ2-7; TRBD2 is a possible D gene (6 bases). The V gene's germline CDR1 is MNHNY and CDR2 SVGAGI (reference sequence). Trimming removed 7 bases at V and 7 bases at J, with 20 bases between. The CDR3 runs to 14 residues. This chain's CDR3 is CASMGGAGYNEQYF. DNA for the CDR3: TGTGCCAGCATGGGGGGAGCGGGCTACAATGAGCAGTACTTC.

This clonotype was found a few times. The chain links TRBV12-5 to TRBJ1-4; no clear D. Germline V CDR1 and CDR2: LGHNT, FRNRAP. This CDR3 is built from 15 residues. Between the trimmed V and J ends, which lost 8 bases and 0 bases, there was a span of 13 bases. The CDR3 coding sequence is TGTGCTAGTTCCCACTCCGGGACAACTAATGAAAAACTGTTTTTT. Translating it yields CASSHSGTTNEKLFF.

The chain joins TRBV9 to TRBJ2-7, with D unclear. The length of the CDR3 is 14 residues. CDR1 and CDR2 (germline): SGDLS, YYNGEE. The ends were cut back, 0 bases at V and 2 bases at J, with 9 bases in the middle. The CDR3 reads CASSVEGWTYEQYF. Here the CDR3 DNA reads TGTGCCAGCAGCGTAGAGGGCTGGACCTACGAGCAGTACTTC. Based on the CDR3 plus reference TRBV9 and TRBJ2-7, the full variable domain is DSGVTQTPKHLITATGQRVTLRCSPRSGDLSVYWYQQSLDQGLQFLIQYYNGEERAKGNILERFSAQQFPDLHSELNLSSLELGDSALYFCASSVEGWTYEQYFGPGTRLTVT.

The table lists this clonotype with a few counts. V gene TRBV27 combines with J gene TRBJ2-1; 7 bases line up with TRBD2. The DNA matches TRBJ2-7 better at its end, which makes the J call doubtful. The CDR3 has 17 amino acids. The germline CDR1 and CDR2 sequences are MNHEY and SMNVEV (reference sequence). The CDR3 protein is CASSLSWAGASYNEQYF. DNA for the CDR3: TGTGCCAGCAGTTTATCGTGGGCGGGAGCTAGCTACAATGAGCAGTACTTC.

The V call is TRBV2, the J call TRBJ1-2; 7 bases line up with TRBD1. The V gene end was trimmed by 3 bases and the J gene end by 6 bases; junction bases not matched to a gene: 10. This CDR3 contains 15 residues. Per germline, CDR1 SNHLY and CDR2 FYNNEI. Written as DNA, the CDR3 is TGTGCCAGCAGTGATAGTGGGAGGGGGCAGGATGGCTACACCTTC. It yields the protein CASSDSGRGQDGYTF.

This clonotype was observed a handful of times. A much larger clone is a single base away; this may be a read error. This rearrangement joins TRBV7-2 to TRBJ2-3; unclear D gene. Germline V gene lookup returns CDR1 SGHTA and CDR2 FQGNSA. The V and J ends lost 7 bases and 0 bases respectively, with 5 bases between them. There are 12 residues in the CDR3. This CDR3 reads CASNYSTDTQYF. The CDR3 DNA sequence: TGTGCCAGCAACTATAGCACAGATACGCAGTATTTT. The full variable domain, in which reference TRBV7-2 and TRBJ2-3 provide the parts outside the CDR3, is GAGVSQSPSNKVTEKGKDVELRCDPISGHTALYWYRQSLGQGLEFLIYFQGNSAPDKSGLPSDRFSAERTGGSVSTLTIQRTQQEDSAVYLCASNYSTDTQYFGPGTRLTVL.

The genes are TRBV9 and TRBJ2-7, with 11 bases that match TRBD1. This CDR3 region has 16 residues. V lost 3 bases and J lost 4; bases outside the gene matches: 9. CDR1 is SGDLS and CDR2 is YYNGEE in the germline V gene. CDR3 sequence: CASSGAHGQGAYEQYF. In DNA form, the CDR3 reads TGTGCCAGCAGCGGCGCCCACGGACAGGGGGCTTACGAGCAGTACTTC.

Concerning this clonotype: The junction does not match germline at one end; this may be a read error. The chain links TRBV27 to TRBJ2-7, with D maybe TRBD2 (5 bases). Germline V gene sequence: CDR1 MNHEY, CDR2 SMNVEV (reference sequence). This CDR3 contains 15 residues. Written as DNA, the CDR3 is TGTGCCAGCATTTTAGGGAGCCTAACCTCCTACGAGCAGTACTTC. It encodes CASILGSLTSYEQYF.

The sample holds a few counts of this clonotype. V and J are TRBV4-1 and TRBJ2-4; TRBD1 matches 9 bases. The J call may be wrong; the DNA end is better matched by TRBJ2-7. The CDR3 consists of 16 residues. Germline values: CDR1 MGHRA, CDR2 YSYEKL. In nucleotides, the CDR3 is TGCGCCAGCAGCCAAGATAGGGACAGGGACCCCTACGAGCAGTACTTC. Encoded protein: CASSQDRDRDPYEQYF.

The chain combines TRBV6-6 with TRBJ1-6; 7 bases align to TRBD1. The CDR3 runs to 15 residues. V lost 2 bases and J lost 7; bases outside the gene matches: 5. From germline, CDR1 is MNHNY and CDR2 SVGAGI (reference sequence). The CDR3 here is CASSYGDSPNSPLHF. Written as DNA, the CDR3 is TGTGCCAGCAGTTACGGGGACAGTCCGAATTCACCCCTCCACTTT.

The chain employs TRBV6-1 and TRBJ1-5; TRBD1 is a possible D gene (6 bases). This CDR3 region has 14 residues. V lost 6 bases and J 3 bases, leaving 12 bases between the germline ends. Germline V CDR1 and CDR2: MNHNS, SASEGT. Here the CDR3 reads CASRVDRYNQPQHF. The CDR3 DNA is TGTGCCAGCAGGGTTGACAGGTACAATCAGCCCCAGCATTTT.

The chain joins TRBV27 to TRBJ2-6; no reliable D call. The CDR3 totals 16 residues. The V and J ends lost 8 bases and 0 bases respectively, with 14 bases between them. The germline gives CDR1 MNHEY, CDR2 SMNVEV (reference sequence). The CDR3 coding sequence is TGTGCCAGCGCCCCTATCGGCAGCTCTGGGGCCAACGTCCTGACTTTC. Residues: CASAPIGSSGANVLTF.

The V call is TRBV10-3, the J call TRBJ2-3, with TRBD2 matching over 7 bases. Germline loops: CDR1 ENHRY, CDR2 SYGVKD. The CDR3 covers 14 residues. The trim removed 2 bases at V and 6 bases at J, leaving 5 bases unmatched. The CDR3 is CAISEAGALDTQYF. The DNA of the CDR3 is TGTGCCATCAGTGAGGCGGGAGCGTTGGATACGCAGTATTTT.

This rearrangement joins TRBV4-2 to TRBJ2-1, with a tentative D call TRBD2 (5 bases). V was cut by 4 bases and J by 8 bases, with 9 bases left in between. The CDR3 has 12 amino acids. The germline CDR1 and CDR2 sequences are LGHNA and YNFKEQ. The CDR3 is CASSPEGDEQFF. Here the CDR3 DNA reads TGTGCCAGCAGCCCCGAGGGCGATGAGCAGTTCTTC.

Only a few counts were recorded for this clonotype. The chain links TRBV5-1 to TRBJ2-7; possibly TRBD1 for D (5 bases). With 2 bases removed from V and 3 bases from J, the gap between germline ends came to 12 bases. Germline V gene lookup returns CDR1 SGHRS and CDR2 YFSETQ. The CDR3 covers 14 residues. The CDR3 spells CASSFSTDFYEQYF. DNA for the CDR3: TGCGCCAGCAGCTTCTCGACAGACTTCTACGAGCAGTACTTC. The full variable domain, with the rest looked up from reference TRBV5-1 and TRBJ2-7, is KAGVTQTPRYLIKTRGQQVTLSCSPISGHRSVSWYQQTPGQGLQFLFEYFSETQRNKGNFPGRFSGRQFSNSRSEMNVSTLELGDSALYLCASSFSTDFYEQYFGPGTRLTVT.

The sample holds a few counts of this clonotype. The V and J genes are TRBV24-1 and TRBJ1-1, with 8 positions matching TRBD1. V shed 6 bases and J 1 base; nucleotides not matched to a gene: 3. The germline CDR1 and CDR2 sequences are KGHDR and SFDVKD. The CDR3 contains 14 residues. The CDR3 reads CATSPGQGNTEAFF. The CDR3 DNA follows: TGTGCCACCAGTCCCGGACAGGGGAACACTGAAGCTTTCTTT.

The J gene is TRBJ2-7, the V gene TRBV6-5; 7 positions match TRBD1. The CDR3 loop spans 16 amino acids. Per the germline V gene, CDR1 is MNHEY and CDR2 is SVGAGI. After removal of 7 bases from V and 6 bases from J, the junction contained 18 bases not matched to a gene. This CDR3 is CASNLDGTGVLSEQYF. The CDR3 DNA is TGTGCCAGCAATCTAGATGGTACAGGGGTATTAAGCGAGCAGTACTTC.

V usage is TRBV6-6 and J usage is TRBJ2-1; 7 nucleotides match TRBD2. The CDR3 runs to 13 residues. CDR1 MNHNY and CDR2 SVGAGI come from the germline V gene (reference sequence). Unmatched junction bases numbered 4, after V lost 7 bases and J lost 4 bases. CDR3 amino acids: CASNVGRYNEQFF. In nucleotides, the CDR3 is TGTGCCAGCAATGTCGGGAGGTACAATGAGCAGTTCTTC.

The chain employs TRBV2 and TRBJ2-2; the match to TRBD2 covers 13 bases. Germline V gene sequence: CDR1 SNHLY, CDR2 FYNNEI. The CDR3 covers 17 residues. V shed 10 bases and J 0 bases; nucleotides not matched to a gene: 8. CDR3 amino acids: CAKNPGTSGTNTGELFF. CDR3 DNA sequence: TGTGCCAAAAATCCCGGGACTAGCGGGACGAACACCGGGGAGCTGTTTTTT.

V gene TRBV15 combines with J gene TRBJ2-1; D might be TRBD1 (5 bases). Germline loops: CDR1 LNHNV, CDR2 YYDKDF (reference sequence). This CDR3 has 13 amino acids. V dropped 6 bases and J dropped 9 bases, with 15 bases sitting between them. CDR3 in amino acids: CATSEARAGEQFF. The CDR3 nucleotides are TGTGCCACCAGTGAGGCCAGGGCCGGTGAGCAGTTCTTC.

This clonotype appeared a few times. V usage is TRBV9 and J usage is TRBJ2-1; TRBD2 matches at 10 bases. The CDR3 consists of 17 residues. Germline V gives CDR1 SGDLS, CDR2 YYNGEE. The V segment lost 1 base and the J segment 7 bases; nucleotides outside the gene matches: 11. The DNA of the CDR3 is TGTGCCAGCAGCGTATACCTAGCGGGAGCCGCGCGGAATGAGCAGTTCTTC. It encodes CASSVYLAGAARNEQFF.

This clonotype was detected only a few times. J is TRBJ2-1 and V is TRBV4-2, with no clear D. The CDR3 is 16 amino acids. Germline CDR1 reads LGHNA; CDR2 reads YNFKEQ. V was cut by 1 base and J by 7 bases, with 17 bases left in between. The CDR3 sequence: CASSQVGLGAKNEQFF. In DNA form, the CDR3 reads TGTGCCAGCAGCCAAGTTGGGCTAGGAGCGAAAAATGAGCAGTTCTTC.